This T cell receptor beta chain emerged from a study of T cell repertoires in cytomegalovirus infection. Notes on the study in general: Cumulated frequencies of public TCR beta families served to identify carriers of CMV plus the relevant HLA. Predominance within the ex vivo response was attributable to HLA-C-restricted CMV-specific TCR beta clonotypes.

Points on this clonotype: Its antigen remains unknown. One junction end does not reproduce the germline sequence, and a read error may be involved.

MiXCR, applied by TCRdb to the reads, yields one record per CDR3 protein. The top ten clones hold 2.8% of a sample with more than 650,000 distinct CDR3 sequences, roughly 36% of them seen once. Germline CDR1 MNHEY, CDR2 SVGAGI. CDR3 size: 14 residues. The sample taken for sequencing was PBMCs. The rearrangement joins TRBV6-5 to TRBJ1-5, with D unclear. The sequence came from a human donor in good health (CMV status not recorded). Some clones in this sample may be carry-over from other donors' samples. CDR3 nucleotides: TGTACCAGCAGTTACTTGGGGTGGAATCAGCCCCAGCATTTT. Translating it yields CTSSYLGWNQPQHF.